Below are 19 T cell receptor beta chains sequenced from a single sample in a study of blood T cell repertoires in COVID-19. Measured with immunoSEQ multiplex PCR; TCRdb has only the in-frame clones, and not every one. The sample has 130,000 to 150,000 clones, roughly 80% seen once. The sample consisted of peripheral blood. The source is a woman in her seventies with COVID-19, enrolled during active disease.

The V and J genes are TRBV5-5 and TRBJ1-1; TRBD1 matches 7 bases. V was clipped by 2 bases and J by 8 bases; unmatched bases: 6. Germline CDR1 and CDR2: SGHKS and YYEKEE (reference sequence). The CDR3 length is 13 residues. CDR3 loop: CASSLTGTAEAFF. DNA of the CDR3: TGTGCCAGCAGCTTAACGGGGACAGCCGAAGCTTTCTTT. The full variable domain, with the rest looked up from reference TRBV5-5 and TRBJ1-1, is DAGVTQSPTHLIKTRGQQVTLRCSPISGHKSVSWYQQVLGQGPQFIFQYYEKEERGRGNFPDRFSARQFPNYSSELNVNALLLGDSALYLCASSLTGTAEAFFGQGTRLTVV.

The gene calls are TRBV18 and TRBJ2-3; D gene unclear. CDR3 length: 14 amino acids. Germline V CDR1 and CDR2: KGHSH, LQKENI. V lost 4 bases and J 4 bases, leaving 12 bases between the germline ends. CDR3 in amino acids: CASSHAAEPDTQYF. The CDR3 DNA reads TGTGCCAGCTCACATGCCGCTGAGCCAGATACGCAGTATTTT.

CDR3 DNA: TGTGCCAGCAGGAGCTCAGGGGCCAACGTCCTGACTTTC. The encoded protein is CASRSSGANVLTF. The rearrangement uses TRBV3-1 (or the pseudogene TRBV3-2) and TRBJ2-6; D not resolved. V gave up 6 bases and J gave up 4 bases, with 7 bases separating them. Germline values: CDR1 LGHDT, CDR2 YNNKEL (reference sequence). The CDR3 covers 13 residues.

The chain has TRBV4-1 and TRBJ1-4; 11 positions match TRBD1. The CDR3 is 15 residues long. Germline V gene sequence: CDR1 MGHRA, CDR2 YSYEKL. The trim removed 4 bases at V and 10 bases at J, leaving 8 bases unmatched. DNA for the CDR3: TGCGCCAGCAGCCCAGCGGACAGGGGGCGGAGAAAACTGTTTTTT. As protein: CASSPADRGRRKLFF.

The V and J genes are TRBV3-1 (or the pseudogene TRBV3-2) and TRBJ2-7, with D possibly TRBD2 on 6 matching bases. CDR1 LGHDT and CDR2 YNNKEL come from the germline V gene (reference sequence). The V end was cut by 1 base, the J end by 2 bases, with 12 bases between. The CDR3 is 15 residues long. This CDR3 reads CASSQGGLAPYEQYF. The CDR3 coding sequence is TGTGCCAGCAGCCAAGGGGGACTCGCCCCCTACGAGCAGTACTTC.

The rearrangement joins TRBV2 to TRBJ2-6, with 7 bases that match TRBD1. CDR1 and CDR2 (germline): SNHLY, FYNNEI. This CDR3 has 17 residues. V gave up 7 bases and J gave up 0 bases; unmatched junction bases: 9. CDR3 sequence reads: CASTKGAGLSGANVLTF. The CDR3 DNA reads TGTGCCAGCACTAAGGGGGCTGGCCTCTCTGGGGCCAACGTCCTGACTTTC. The full variable domain, rest sourced from reference TRBV2 and TRBJ2-6, is EPEVTQTPSHQVTQMGQEVILRCVPISNHLYFYWYRQILGQKVEFLVSFYNNEISEKSEIFDDQFSVERPDGSNFTLKIRSTKLEDSAMYFCASTKGAGLSGANVLTFGAGSRLTVL.

V is TRBV7-2 and J is TRBJ2-5; 9 bases are shared with TRBD2. CDR3 length: 17 amino acids. J was trimmed by 1 base and V by 6 bases; bases with no gene match: 12. Looked up from germline, CDR1 is SGHTA and CDR2 is FQGNSA. CDR3 sequence: CASRLSWGAGGQETQYF. CDR3 coding DNA: TGTGCCAGCAGGCTATCCTGGGGAGCGGGGGGCCAAGAGACCCAGTACTTC.

The genes are TRBV19 and TRBJ2-2, with 10 bases aligning to TRBD1. V trimming: 4 bases; J trimming: 2 bases; junction bases outside the gene matches: 10. Germline V lookup: CDR1 LNHDA, CDR2 SQIVND (reference sequence). This CDR3 contains 18 residues. The CDR3 protein is CASSRWGQGKGNTGELFF. For the CDR3, the DNA is TGTGCCAGTAGTAGGTGGGGACAGGGGAAAGGAAACACCGGGGAGCTGTTTTTT.

This clone appeared a few times. The CDR3 reads CASAEGGITDTQYF. CDR3 coding DNA: TGCGCCAGCGCAGAAGGAGGAATCACAGATACGCAGTATTTT. This chain joins TRBV5-1 and TRBJ2-3; D is perhaps TRBD2 (5 bases). V lost 7 bases to trimming and J lost 2 bases, with 14 bases between them. The CDR3 runs 14 residues. Germline V lookup: CDR1 SGHRS, CDR2 YFSETQ.

The rearrangement joins TRBV30 to TRBJ1-1; 11 nucleotides align to TRBD1. The CDR3 totals 14 residues. Looked up from germline, CDR1 is GTSNPN and CDR2 is SVGIG (reference sequence). J lost 8 bases, V lost 2 bases, and 7 bases had no gene match. The CDR3 loop reads CAWSWGQGVAEAFF. The DNA of the CDR3 is TGTGCCTGGAGTTGGGGACAGGGGGTGGCGGAAGCTTTCTTT.

This clone occurred once. The J gene is TRBJ2-4, the V gene TRBV19, with 7 bases identical to TRBD2. CDR3 size: 14 residues. The germline CDR1 and CDR2 sequences are LNHDA and SQIVND (reference sequence). With 11 bases clipped from V and 1 base from J, the junction kept 8 bases outside the gene matches. CDR3 bases: TGTGCCCCTGGGGGGGAAACGGCCAAAAACATTCAGTACTTC. Translation gives CAPGGETAKNIQYF.

CDR3 in amino acids: CATSRDGGISYF. In nucleotides, the CDR3 is TGTGCCACCAGCAGAGATGGCGGGATTTCTTACTTC. The chain uses TRBV15 and TRBJ2-7, with D possibly TRBD2 on 6 matching bases. This CDR3 spans 12 amino acids. V dropped 0 bases and J dropped 13 bases, with 13 bases sitting between them. From germline, CDR1 is LNHNV and CDR2 YYDKDF (reference sequence).

This clone has a handful of counts. The rearrangement uses TRBV7-2 and TRBJ2-3, with TRBD2 as a possible D gene (7 bases). The germline gives CDR1 SGHTA, CDR2 FQGNSA. Trimming removed 4 bases at V and 2 bases at J, with 19 bases between. The CDR3 spans 17 residues. For the CDR3, the DNA is TGTGCCAGCAGCTCCTTCCCAAGGGGGGGATTCACAGATACGCAGTATTTT. Protein: CASSSFPRGGFTDTQYF.

The chain joins TRBV6-2 or TRBV6-3 to TRBJ1-5; 8 bases are a match to TRBD1. Germline CDR1 reads MNHEY; CDR2 reads SVGEGT. The junction had 6 bases not matched to a gene; V was cut back by 2 bases and J by 0 bases. This CDR3 has 17 residues. This CDR3 reads CASSYPGQGLSNQPQHF. The CDR3 DNA is TGTGCCAGCAGTTACCCCGGACAGGGCCTTAGCAATCAGCCCCAGCATTTT.

The J gene is TRBJ1-3, the V gene TRBV11-2; 7 positions match TRBD1. The CDR3 consists of 14 residues. CDR1 and CDR2 (germline): SGHAT, FQNNGV. Unmatched junction bases numbered 6, after V lost 3 bases and J lost 7 bases. CDR3 protein: CASSFRDSRNTIYF. CDR3 coding DNA: TGTGCCAGCAGCTTCCGGGACAGCAGGAACACCATATATTTT.

V is TRBV6-2 or TRBV6-3 and J is TRBJ2-2, with a possible D match to TRBD1 (5 bases). Germline-derived CDR1 and CDR2 are MNHEY and SVGEGT. V was shortened by 4 bases and J by 6 bases, with 18 bases between the two germline ends. The CDR3 is 16 amino acids. DNA of the CDR3: TGTGCCAGCAGTTTCGCGCGCCTCCAGGGTCCCGGGGAGCTGTTTTTT. This encodes CASSFARLQGPGELFF.

The chain is built from TRBV2 and TRBJ1-3; D not resolved. V lost 1 base, J lost 0 bases, and 10 bases lay in between. CDR3 size: 16 residues. The germline V gene has CDR1 SNHLY and CDR2 FYNNEI. The DNA of the CDR3 is TGTGCCAGCAGTGAAGGGACTTCGGCCTCTGGAAACACCATATATTTT. As protein: CASSEGTSASGNTIYF.

The gene calls are TRBV6-6 and TRBJ2-1, with D possibly TRBD1 on 6 matching bases. Per germline, CDR1 MNHNY and CDR2 SVGAGI (reference sequence). V was clipped by 6 bases and J by 7 bases, with 19 bases between them. CDR3 length: 15 amino acids. The CDR3, as DNA: TGTGCCAGCAGCCTCCGGGACAAAAGTTGGAATGAGCAGTTCTTC. Amino acids: CASSLRDKSWNEQFF.

The genes are TRBV29-1 and TRBJ2-1; D might be TRBD2 (5 bases). Trimming took 7 bases from V and 0 from J, leaving 13 bases between them. Germline V gene lookup returns CDR1 SQVTM and CDR2 ANQGSEA. The CDR3 contains 14 residues. The CDR3 DNA sequence: TGCAGCGCTCAGACTGGGAGCTCCTACAATGAGCAGTTCTTC. Protein sequence: CSAQTGSSYNEQFF.